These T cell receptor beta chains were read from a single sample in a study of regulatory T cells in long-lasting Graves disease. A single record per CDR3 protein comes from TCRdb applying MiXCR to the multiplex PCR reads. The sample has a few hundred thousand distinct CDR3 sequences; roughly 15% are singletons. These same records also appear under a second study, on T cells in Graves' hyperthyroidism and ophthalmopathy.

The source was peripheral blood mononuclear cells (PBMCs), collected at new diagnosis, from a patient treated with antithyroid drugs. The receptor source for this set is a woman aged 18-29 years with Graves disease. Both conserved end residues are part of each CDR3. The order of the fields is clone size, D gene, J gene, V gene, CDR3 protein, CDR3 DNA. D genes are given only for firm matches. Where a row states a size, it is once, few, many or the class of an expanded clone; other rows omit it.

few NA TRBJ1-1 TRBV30 CAWSPRQPEAFF TGTGCCTGGAGTCCTCGACAACCAGAAGCTTTCTTT
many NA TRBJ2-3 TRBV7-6 CASSLLGGRDTDTQYF TGTGCCAGCAGCCTCCTAGGGGGGAGGGACACAGATACGCAGTATTTT
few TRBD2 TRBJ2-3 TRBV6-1 CASIQTSGNPDTQYF TGTGCCAGCATTCAGACTAGCGGGAACCCAGATACGCAGTATTTT
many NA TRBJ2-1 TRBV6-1 CASKWRGRYNEQFF TGTGCCAGCAAGTGGAGGGGCCGGTACAATGAGCAGTTCTTC
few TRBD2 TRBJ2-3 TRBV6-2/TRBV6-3 CASSSQGLAGLKDTQYF TGTGCCAGCAGTTCCCAGGGACTAGCGGGATTAAAAGATACGCAGTATTTT
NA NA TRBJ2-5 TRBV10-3 CAISESLQTQYF TGTGCCATCAGTGAGTCTTTGCAGACCCAGTACTTC
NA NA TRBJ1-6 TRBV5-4 CASSKTGTKSSPLHF TGTGCCAGCAGCAAAACCGGGACAAAGTCCTCACCCCTCCACTTT
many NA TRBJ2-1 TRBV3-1 CASSAHSPLSYNEQFF TGTGCCAGCAGCGCGCACTCGCCCCTATCCTACAATGAGCAGTTCTTC
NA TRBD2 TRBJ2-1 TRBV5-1 CASSLYVAGNNEQFF TGCGCCAGCAGCTTGTATGTAGCGGGAAACAATGAGCAGTTCTTC
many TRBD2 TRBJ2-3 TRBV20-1 CSARGPGVAGSTDTQYF TGCAGTGCTAGAGGCCCCGGGGTAGCGGGAAGCACAGATACGCAGTATTTT